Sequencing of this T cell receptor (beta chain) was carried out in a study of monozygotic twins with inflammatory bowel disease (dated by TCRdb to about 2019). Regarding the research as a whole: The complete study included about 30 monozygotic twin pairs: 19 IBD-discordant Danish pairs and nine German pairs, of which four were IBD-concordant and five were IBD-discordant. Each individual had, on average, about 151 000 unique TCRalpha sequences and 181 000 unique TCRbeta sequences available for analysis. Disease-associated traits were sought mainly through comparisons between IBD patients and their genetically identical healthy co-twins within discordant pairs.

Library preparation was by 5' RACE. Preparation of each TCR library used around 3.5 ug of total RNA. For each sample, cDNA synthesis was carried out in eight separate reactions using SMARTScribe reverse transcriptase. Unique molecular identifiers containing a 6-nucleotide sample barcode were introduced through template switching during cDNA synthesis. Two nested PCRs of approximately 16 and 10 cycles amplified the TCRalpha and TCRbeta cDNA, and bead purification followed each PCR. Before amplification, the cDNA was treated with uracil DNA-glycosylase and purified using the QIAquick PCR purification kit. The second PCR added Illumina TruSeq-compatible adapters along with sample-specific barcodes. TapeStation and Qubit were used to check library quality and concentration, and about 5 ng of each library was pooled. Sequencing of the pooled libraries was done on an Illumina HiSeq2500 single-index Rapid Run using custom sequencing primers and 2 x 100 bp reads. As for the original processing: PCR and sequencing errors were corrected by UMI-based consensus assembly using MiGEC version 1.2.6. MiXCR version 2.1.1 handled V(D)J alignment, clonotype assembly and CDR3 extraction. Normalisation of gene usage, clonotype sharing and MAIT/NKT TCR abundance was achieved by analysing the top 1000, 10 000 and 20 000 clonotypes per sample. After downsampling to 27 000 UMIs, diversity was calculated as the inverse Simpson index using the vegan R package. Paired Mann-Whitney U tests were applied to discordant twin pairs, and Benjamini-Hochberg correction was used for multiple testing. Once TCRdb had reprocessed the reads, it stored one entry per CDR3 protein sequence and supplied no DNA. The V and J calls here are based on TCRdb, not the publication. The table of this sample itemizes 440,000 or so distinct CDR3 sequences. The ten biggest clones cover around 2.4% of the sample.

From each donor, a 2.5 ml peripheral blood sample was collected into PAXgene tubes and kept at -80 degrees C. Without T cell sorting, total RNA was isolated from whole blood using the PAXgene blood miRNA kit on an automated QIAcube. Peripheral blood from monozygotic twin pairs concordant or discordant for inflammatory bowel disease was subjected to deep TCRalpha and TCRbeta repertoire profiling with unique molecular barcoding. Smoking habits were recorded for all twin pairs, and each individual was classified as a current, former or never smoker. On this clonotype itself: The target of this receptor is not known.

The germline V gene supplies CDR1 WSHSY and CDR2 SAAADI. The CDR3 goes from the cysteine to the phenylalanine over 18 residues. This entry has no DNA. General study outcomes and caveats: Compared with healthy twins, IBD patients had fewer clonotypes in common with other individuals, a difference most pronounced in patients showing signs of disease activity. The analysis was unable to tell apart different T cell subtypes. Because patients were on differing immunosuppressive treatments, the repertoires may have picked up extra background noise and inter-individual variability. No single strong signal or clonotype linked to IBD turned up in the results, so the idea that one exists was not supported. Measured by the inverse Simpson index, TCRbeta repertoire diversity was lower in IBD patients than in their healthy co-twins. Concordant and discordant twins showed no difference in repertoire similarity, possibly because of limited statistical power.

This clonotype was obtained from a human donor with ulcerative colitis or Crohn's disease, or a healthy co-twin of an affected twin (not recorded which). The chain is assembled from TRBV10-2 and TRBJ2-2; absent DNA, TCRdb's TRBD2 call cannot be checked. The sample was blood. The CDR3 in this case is CASRPTSGGGSGTGELFF.